This entry lists 13 T cell receptor beta chains sequenced from one sample in a study of blood T cells in healthy people across ages. Primed by a sample-barcoded 5' primer and a J-beta primer mix, a second PCR proceeded for about 7 to 12 cycles. TCRdb reprocessed the 5' RACE reads via MiXCR and lists one record per CDR3 protein. The sample lists just under 900,000 distinct CDR3 sequences; 29% were seen once. The sequencing sample was made of blood. Receptors were obtained from a woman aged 80 or over in good health.

V is TRBV6-4 and J is TRBJ1-1, with a weak D call TRBD1 (5 bases). This CDR3 contains 15 residues. V lost 0 bases and J lost 4, with 12 bases in between. The germline V gene has CDR1 MRHNA and CDR2 SNTAGT. This chain's CDR3 is CASSDSAEGSTEAFF. The CDR3 DNA is TGTGCCAGCAGTGACTCGGCGGAGGGGAGCACTGAAGCTTTCTTT.

CDR3 amino acids: CSVDEGVQETQYF. The DNA of the CDR3 is TGCAGCGTTGACGAGGGAGTCCAAGAGACCCAGTACTTC. The chain links TRBV29-1 to TRBJ2-5, with D possibly TRBD2 on 5 matching bases. Germline CDR1 reads SQVTM; CDR2 reads ANQGSEA. V was pared by 3 bases and J by 1 base, with 9 bases between. This CDR3 contains 13 residues.

This clonotype was detected only a few times. V gene TRBV12-3 or TRBV12-4 combines with J gene TRBJ1-5; D gene ambiguous. The CDR3 is 12 amino acids. Between the trimmed V and J ends, which lost 3 bases and 7 bases, there was a span of 7 bases. CDR3 amino acids: CASSLWRQPQHF. The CDR3 DNA reads as TGTGCCAGCAGTTTGTGGAGACAGCCCCAGCATTTT.

This clonotype was counted ten times or more. The J gene is TRBJ2-7, the V gene TRBV5-5; 11 bases are a match to TRBD1. Germline-derived CDR1 and CDR2 are SGHKS and YYEKEE (reference sequence). The CDR3 runs 15 residues. V dropped 3 bases and J dropped 2; count of bases not matched to a gene: 4. CDR3 DNA: TGTGCCAGCAGCTCCTCGGGACAGGGGGCCTACGAGCAGTACTTC. This translates into CASSSSGQGAYEQYF.

As to this clonotype: This may arise from a read error, as a much more abundant clone is one base away. The V and J genes are TRBV5-1 and TRBJ1-1; D is ambiguous. The CDR3 is made up of 14 amino acids. CDR1 and CDR2 from the germline V gene are SGHRS and YFSETQ. The DNA of the CDR3 is TGCGCCAGAAGCTTGGTCGGGGAGAACACTGAAGCTTTCTTT. It yields the protein CARSLVGENTEAFF.

This clonotype was detected ten times or more. The chain is built from TRBV28 and TRBJ2-1; D is possibly TRBD1 (5 bases). The CDR3 length is 16 residues. The V and J ends lost 4 bases and 5 bases respectively, with 18 bases between them. Germline loops: CDR1 MDHEN, CDR2 SYDVKM. DNA of the CDR3: TGTGCCAGCAGTTCCCAGGACACTAAGAGGAACAATGAGCAGTTCTTC. Translation: CASSSQDTKRNNEQFF.

This clonotype was observed many times. The chain uses TRBV5-1 and TRBJ2-3, with TRBD2 matching over 9 bases. J gave up 6 bases and V 2 bases, and 10 bases lay outside the gene matches. This CDR3 is built from 16 residues. CDR1 is SGHRS, CDR2 YFSETQ, per germline. The CDR3 coding sequence is TGCGCCAGCAGCTTTAGCGGGGGCCCCCCGAGGGATACGCAGTATTTT. Protein product: CASSFSGGPPRDTQYF.

The rearrangement uses TRBV29-1 and TRBJ2-4; 10 bases map to TRBD2. The end of the DNA fits TRBJ2-5 better, so the J call may be wrong. The CDR3 spans 13 residues. Germline-derived CDR1 and CDR2 are SQVTM and ANQGSEA. The CDR3 sequence is CSVASGRGETQYF. CDR3 sequence (DNA): TGCAGCGTTGCCAGCGGGAGGGGAGAGACCCAGTACTTC.

This clonotype was seen ten or more times. This chain joins TRBV2 and TRBJ1-2, with 7 bases identical to TRBD1. The CDR3 runs 14 residues. Looked up from germline, CDR1 is SNHLY and CDR2 is FYNNEI. J was trimmed by 2 bases and V by 7 bases; bases with no gene match: 7. The CDR3 is CASIGLTGNYGYTF. CDR3 coding DNA: TGTGCCAGCATCGGTCTGACAGGGAACTATGGCTACACCTTC. The entire variable domain, with the rest obtained from reference TRBV2 and TRBJ1-2, is as follows: EPEVTQTPSHQVTQMGQEVILRCVPISNHLYFYWYRQILGQKVEFLVSFYNNEISEKSEIFDDQFSVERPDGSNFTLKIRSTKLEDSAMYFCASIGLTGNYGYTFGSGTRLTVV.

The chain employs TRBV24-1 and TRBJ2-7; tentatively, D is TRBD2 (5 bases). The CDR3 runs 14 residues. Trimming removed 3 bases from V and 0 bases from J, with 8 bases in between. Germline V gene sequence: CDR1 KGHDR, CDR2 SFDVKD. CDR3 bases: TGTGCCACCAGTGATAAAGGAGGCTCCTACGAGCAGTACTTC. Encoded protein: CATSDKGGSYEQYF.

V gene TRBV6-2 or TRBV6-3 combines with J gene TRBJ2-7; 9 nucleotides line up with TRBD1. Germline V gene lookup returns CDR1 MNHEY and CDR2 SVGEGT. The length of the CDR3 is 15 residues. J gave up 7 bases and V 5 bases, and 12 bases lay outside the gene matches. CDR3 in DNA: TGTGCCAGCAGTCCTTCGGGACAGGGTATGAGGGAGCAGTACTTC. Its protein product is CASSPSGQGMREQYF.

The chain couples TRBV18 to TRBJ2-5; 8 nucleotides align to TRBD1. The CDR3 has 14 residues. V shed 0 bases and J 11 bases; nucleotides not matched to a gene: 8. Germline-derived CDR1 and CDR2 are KGHSH and LQKENI. The DNA for the CDR3 is TGTGCCAGCTCACCACCGGACAGGGAGGCTGAGCAGTACTTC. It is translated as CASSPPDREAEQYF.

A word on this clonotype: A much more abundant neighbour one base away suggests this may be a read error. The rearrangement joins TRBV4-3 to TRBJ1-2; no definite D call. CDR3 length: 15 amino acids. Germline loops: CDR1 LGHNA, CDR2 YSLEER. The CDR3 region is CASSQANQVGSGCTF. The CDR3 nucleotides read TGCGCCAGCAGCCAGGCGAATCAAGTGGGGTCGGGCTGCACCTTC.